This T cell receptor beta chain stems from a study of shared clonotypes between healthy human individuals. The study, taken as a whole, reports: With several donors compared, 4.5% to 6.5% of naive CD4 clonotypes were shared. There were few donors, and this limited the genetic and exposure-history diversity represented.

Trimming took 2 bases from V and 2 from J, leaving 6 bases between them. CDR1 SGHTA and CDR2 FQGNSA come from the germline V gene. There are 13 residues in the CDR3. The table came from immunoSEQ multiplex PCR; TCRdb's copy has only in-frame clones and leaves some out. The sample holds roughly 2.4 million clones, about 94% seen once. Researchers partitioned CD4+ cells into CD45RA+ naive and CD45RA-negative memory subsets. Of note for this clone: What it binds is unknown.

V gene TRBV7-2 combines with J gene TRBJ1-2, with no clear D. The sequenced material came from naive CD4+ T cells sorted from blood. Specified subset: CD45RA+ positively selected. The receptor comes from a man between 18 and 29 years old in good health. In nucleotides, the CDR3 is TGTGCCAGCAGCTTATTAGTGAACTATGGCTACACCTTC. It specifies CASSLLVNYGYTF. Looking up the rest from reference TRBV7-2 and TRBJ1-2 gives the full variable domain: GAGVSQSPSNKVTEKGKDVELRCDPISGHTALYWYRQSLGQGLEFLIYFQGNSAPDKSGLPSDRFSAERTGGSVSTLTIQRTQQEDSAVYLCASSLLVNYGYTFGSGTRLTVV.